This T cell receptor (beta chain) was recorded in a study of shared clonotypes between healthy human individuals. Study-wide results and limits: Naive subsets typically showed greater estimated richness than memory subsets. Researchers sampled blood only, noting tissue repertoires likely differ.

Germline assignment: CDR1 SNHLY and CDR2 FYNNEI. The CDR3 sequence is 14 residues long. The germline V and J ends were trimmed by 6 bases and 3 bases, with 14 bases remaining between them. The method was immunoSEQ multiplex PCR; TCRdb's version includes in-frame clones alone and lacks a portion of them. The table has 2 million to 2.5 million clones, around 95% seen once. About this clone itself: Its antigen is unknown.

Splitting of CD4+ cells produced CD45RA+ naive and CD45RA-negative memory subsets. The chain uses TRBV2 and TRBJ1-1; D perhaps matches TRBD1 (5 bases). The TCR was taken from a man between 18 and 29 years old in good health. Sequenced sample: naive CD4+ T cells sorted from blood. Regarding subset: CD45RA+ positively selected. As DNA, the CDR3 is TGTGCCAGCAGATCGGGACTCTCGGACACTGAAGCTTTCTTT. It specifies CASRSGLSDTEAFF.